Sequencing of this T cell receptor beta chain was carried out in a study of cytomegalovirus exposure and HLA in healthy donors. Trimming took off 2 bases at V and 5 bases at J, with 13 bases between the two ends. CDR1 is SGHDT and CDR2 is YYEEEE in the germline V gene. This CDR3 has 14 amino acids. As regards this clone: Its antigen remains unidentified.

Overall study findings and caveats: Sequencing artifact likely explains a cluster of highly shared sequence variants. A later analysis linked roughly 17,000 TCR beta sequences to HLA alleles at 0.05 false discovery rate. Earlier findings revealed that most TCR beta V segments proved productive either about 90% or about 30% of the time.

Amplification used 60 Vbeta primers and 13 Jbeta primers. The table came from immunoSEQ multiplex PCR; TCRdb's copy has only in-frame clones and leaves some out. The sample consists of roughly 180,000 clones, less than 90% of them appearing once. The source is a girl aged 10 to 17 in good health and CMV-seropositive. The chain links TRBV5-6 to TRBJ2-5, with a possible D match to TRBD2 (7 bases). Input material: PBMCs. The CDR3 bases are TGTGCCAGCAGCTTAAGGGGGGGACGGGAGACCCAGTACTTC. Its protein product is CASSLRGGRETQYF.